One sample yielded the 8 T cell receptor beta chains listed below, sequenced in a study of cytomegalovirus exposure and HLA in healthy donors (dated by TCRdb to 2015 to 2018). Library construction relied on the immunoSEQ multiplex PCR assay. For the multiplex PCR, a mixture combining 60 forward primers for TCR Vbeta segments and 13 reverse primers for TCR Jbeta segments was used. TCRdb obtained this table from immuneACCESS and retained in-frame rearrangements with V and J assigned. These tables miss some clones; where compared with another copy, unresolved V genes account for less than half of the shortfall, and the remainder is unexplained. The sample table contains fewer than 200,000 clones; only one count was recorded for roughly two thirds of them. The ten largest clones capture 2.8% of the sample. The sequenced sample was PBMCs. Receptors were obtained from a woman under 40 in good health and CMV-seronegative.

The CDR3 loop is CASSQEGGETQYF. The CDR3 bases are TGTGCCAGCAGCCAAGAGGGGGGGGAGACCCAGTACTTC. V is TRBV4-2 and J is TRBJ2-5, with TRBD2 matching 7 bases. In germline, CDR1 is LGHNA, CDR2 YNFKEQ. Trimming took 0 bases from V and 5 from J; bases not matched to a gene: 0. The CDR3 consists of 13 residues.

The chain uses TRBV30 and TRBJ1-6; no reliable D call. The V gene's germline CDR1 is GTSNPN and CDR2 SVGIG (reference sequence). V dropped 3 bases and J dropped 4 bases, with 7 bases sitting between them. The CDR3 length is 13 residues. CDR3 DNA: TGTGCCTGGAGCGCAGGTTATAATTCACCCCTCCACTTT. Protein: CAWSAGYNSPLHF.

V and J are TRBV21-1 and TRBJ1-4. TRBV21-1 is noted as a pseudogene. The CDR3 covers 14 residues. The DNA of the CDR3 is TGTGCCAGCAGGGGGGGGAGGTCCGATGAAAAACTGTTTTTT. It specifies CASRGGRSDEKLFF.

The CDR3 loop is CASSLIVTGLDGYTF. CDR3 coding DNA: TGCGCCAGCAGCTTAATCGTGACAGGGCTTGATGGCTACACCTTC. The chain employs TRBV5-1 and TRBJ1-2; TRBD1 aligns across 7 bases. Trimming cost V 2 bases and J 6 bases; bases outside gene matches: 10. The CDR3 length is 15 residues. Germline-derived CDR1 and CDR2 are SGHRS and YFSETQ.

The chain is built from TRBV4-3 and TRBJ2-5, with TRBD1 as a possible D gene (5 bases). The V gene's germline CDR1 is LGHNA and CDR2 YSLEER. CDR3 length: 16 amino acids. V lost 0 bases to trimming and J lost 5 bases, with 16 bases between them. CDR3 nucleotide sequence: TGCGCCAGCAGCCAAGACAGGGTAGAGGCTTTCGAGACCCAGTACTTC. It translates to CASSQDRVEAFETQYF.

The CDR3 DNA is TGTGCCGGAGCTCATGCAAACTATGGCTACACCTTC. Amino acids: CAGAHANYGYTF. The chain couples TRBV28 to TRBJ1-2; D call uncertain. From germline, CDR1 is MDHEN and CDR2 SYDVKM. The CDR3 has 12 amino acids. V gave up 11 bases and J gave up 2 bases, with 12 bases separating them.

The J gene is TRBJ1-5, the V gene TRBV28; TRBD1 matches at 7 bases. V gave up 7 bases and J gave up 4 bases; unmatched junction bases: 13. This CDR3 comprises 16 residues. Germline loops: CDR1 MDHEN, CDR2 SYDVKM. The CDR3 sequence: CASTLRQGDANQPQHF. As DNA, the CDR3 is TGTGCCAGCACCTTGAGACAGGGCGATGCAAATCAGCCCCAGCATTTT. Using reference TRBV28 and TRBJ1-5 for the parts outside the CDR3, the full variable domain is DVKVTQSSRYLVKRTGEKVFLECVQDMDHENMFWYRQDPGLGLRLIYFSYDVKMKEKGDIPEGYSVSREKKERFSLILESASTNQTSMYLCASTLRQGDANQPQHFGDGTRLSIL.

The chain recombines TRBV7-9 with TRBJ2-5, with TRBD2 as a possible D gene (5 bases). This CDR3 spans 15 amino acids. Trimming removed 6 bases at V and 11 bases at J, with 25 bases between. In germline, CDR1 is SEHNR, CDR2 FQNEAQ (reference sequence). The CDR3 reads CASSPPVGLLSEQYF. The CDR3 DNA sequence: TGTGCCAGCAGTCCCCCTGTCGGACTCCTCTCTGAGCAGTACTTC.